The 12 T cell receptor beta chains below were found in one sample sequenced in a study of shared clonotypes between healthy human individuals. The data were produced by immunoSEQ multiplex PCR, yet TCRdb's version contains in-frame clones alone and is incomplete. The data show under 1,100,000 clones, with around 76% seen just once and approximately 1.5% held by the top ten. Sample: memory CD4+ T cells sorted from blood. Subset here: CD45RA-negative fraction. The receptors come from a man aged 18 to 30 in good health.

The chain combines TRBV12-5 with TRBJ2-3, with D perhaps given as TRBD1 or TRBD2 (5 bases each). V was clipped by 8 bases and J by 0 bases, with 6 bases between them. The germline gives CDR1 LGHNT, CDR2 FRNRAP. The CDR3 totals 12 residues. The CDR3 here is CASRGSTDTQYF. The CDR3 DNA reads as TGTGCTAGTCGGGGCAGCACAGATACGCAGTATTTT.

This clone was found a few times. The chain recombines TRBV7-9 with TRBJ1-2, with TRBD1 as a possible D gene (5 bases). The V end was cut by 4 bases, the J end by 6 bases, with 18 bases between. CDR3 size: 15 residues. Germline V lookup: CDR1 SEHNR, CDR2 FQNEAQ (reference sequence). DNA of the CDR3: TGTGCCAGCAGCTACCTTGGGGGGGAGTTGAATGGCTACACCTTC. It yields the protein CASSYLGGELNGYTF.

V gene TRBV7-2 combines with J gene TRBJ1-5; a weak D match, TRBD1 (5 bases). The CDR3 has 13 residues. Deletions cut 3 bases from V and 7 bases from J, with 10 bases between. The germline V gene has CDR1 SGHTA and CDR2 FQGNSA. CDR3 sequence reads: CASSFPGIQPQHF. The CDR3 DNA is TGTGCCAGCAGCTTTCCAGGGATCCAGCCCCAGCATTTT.

The CDR3: CASSSTGGLLNYGYTF. DNA for the CDR3: TGTGCCAGCAGCTCAACGGGTGGGTTGCTTAACTATGGCTACACCTTC. The chain carries TRBV5-4 and TRBJ1-2; D unclear. The CDR3 has 16 amino acids. CDR1 SGHNT and CDR2 YYREEE come from the germline V gene (reference sequence). The V gene lost 3 bases and the J gene lost 1 base, with 16 bases spanning the gap.

The chain joins TRBV29-1 to TRBJ2-1, with 7 bases lining up with TRBD2. This CDR3 contains 15 residues. Germline V gene data show CDR1 as SQVTM and CDR2 as ANQGSEA. V shed 0 bases, J shed 3 bases, and the junction held 5 bases outside the gene matches. This chain's CDR3 is CSVEDYGGGYNEQFF. The CDR3 coding sequence is TGCAGCGTTGAAGATTATGGGGGGGGCTACAATGAGCAGTTCTTC.

This chain links TRBV11-1 with TRBJ2-7, with 9 bases identical to TRBD1. Germline CDR1 reads SGHAT; CDR2 reads FQDESV (reference sequence). Unmatched junction bases numbered 5, after V lost 3 bases and J lost 2 bases. CDR3 length: 15 residues. The CDR3 sequence is CASSLRGQGTYEQYF. The CDR3 bases are TGTGCCAGCAGCTTGCGGGGACAGGGCACCTACGAGCAGTACTTC. Filled out from reference TRBV11-1 and TRBJ2-7, the complete variable domain reads EAEVAQSPRYKITEKSQAVAFWCDPISGHATLYWYRQILGQGPELLVQFQDESVVDDSQLPKDRFSAERLKGVDSTLKIQPAELGDSAMYLCASSLRGQGTYEQYFGPGTRLTVT.

This sequence joins TRBV19 and TRBJ2-1; TRBD2 aligns across 7 bases. The trim removed 1 base at V and 6 bases at J, leaving 3 bases unmatched. The germline V gene encodes CDR1 LNHDA and CDR2 SQIVND (reference sequence). There are 14 residues in the CDR3. The CDR3 DNA sequence: TGTGCCAGTAGTATAGTGGGGACTATCAATGAGCAGTTCTTC. Translation: CASSIVGTINEQFF.

J is TRBJ2-7 and V is TRBV13; 7 bases are a match to TRBD2. Per germline, CDR1 PRHDT and CDR2 FYEKMQ (reference sequence). Trimming at V came to 2 bases and at J to 7 bases, leaving 8 bases not matched to a gene. The CDR3 covers 14 residues. DNA of the CDR3: TGTGCCAGCAGCTTAACGGGAGGAGGACGAGAGCAGTACTTC. It is translated as CASSLTGGGREQYF.

As regards this clone: Other nucleotide sequences from this sample produce the same CDR3. The chain links TRBV5-1 to TRBJ1-1; D may be TRBD1 (5 bases). The V gene lost 2 bases and the J gene lost 1 base, with 9 bases spanning the gap. The length of the CDR3 is 14 residues. CDR1 SGHRS and CDR2 YFSETQ come from the germline V gene. In DNA, the CDR3 is TGCGCCAGCAGCTTTTTGCAGGGGAACACTGAAGCTTTCTTT. Translation gives CASSFLQGNTEAFF.

This rearrangement joins TRBV18 to TRBJ1-1; no clear D gene. The CDR3 spans 15 residues. Germline lookup yields CDR1 KGHSH and CDR2 LQKENI. Trimming pared 2 bases from V and 3 bases from J, leaving 13 bases between. As DNA, the CDR3 is TGTGCCAGCTCACCAGTGAGTCTAGGATACACTGAAGCTTTCTTT. It specifies CASSPVSLGYTEAFF.

The CDR3 region has the DNA TGTGCCAGCAGTGAATTAGGGGGCGGGAAGTTCACTGAAGCTTTCTTT. This translates into CASSELGGGKFTEAFF. The J gene is TRBJ1-1, the V gene TRBV25-1; 7 nucleotides match TRBD1. V lost 1 base, J lost 4 bases, and 9 bases stayed unmatched. This CDR3 has 16 residues. Germline V CDR1 and CDR2: MGHDK, SYGVNS.

This clone was counted at least ten times. The rearrangement uses TRBV29-1 and TRBJ1-1; D might be TRBD1 (6 bases). CDR3 size: 16 residues. V was pared by 6 bases and J by 5 bases, with 25 bases between. The germline V gene has CDR1 SQVTM and CDR2 ANQGSEA. CDR3 amino acids: CSVFEPRLTGRTEAFF. CDR3 coding DNA: TGCAGCGTGTTCGAACCGAGACTCACAGGGAGGACTGAAGCTTTCTTT.